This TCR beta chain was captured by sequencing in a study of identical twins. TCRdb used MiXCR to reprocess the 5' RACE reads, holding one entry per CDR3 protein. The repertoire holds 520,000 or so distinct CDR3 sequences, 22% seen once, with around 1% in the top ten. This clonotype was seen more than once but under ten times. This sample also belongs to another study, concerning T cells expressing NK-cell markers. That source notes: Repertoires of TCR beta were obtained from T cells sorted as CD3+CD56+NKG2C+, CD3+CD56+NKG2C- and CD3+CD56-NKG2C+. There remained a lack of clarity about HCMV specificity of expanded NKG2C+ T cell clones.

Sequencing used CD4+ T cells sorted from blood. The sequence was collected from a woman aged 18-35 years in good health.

The CDR3 nucleotides read TGTGCCAGCAGCCGCAGGGGTACGGACACTGAAGCTTTCTTT. Encoded protein: CASSRRGTDTEAFF. The chain is built from TRBV3-1 and TRBJ1-1; D is perhaps TRBD1 (6 bases). There are 14 residues in the CDR3. Deletions cut 4 bases from V and 3 bases from J, with 12 bases between. Germline V gene lookup returns CDR1 LGHDT and CDR2 YNNKEL (reference sequence).